The present T cell receptor (beta chain) was sequenced within a study of regulatory T cells in long-lasting Graves disease. Time point: newly diagnosed GD, antithyroid drugs for less than 3 months. The TCR library was made from RNA extracted from PBMCs. This CDR3 region has 14 residues. V was shortened by 5 bases and J by 4 bases, with 14 bases between the two germline ends. Germline lookup yields CDR1 MNHEY and CDR2 SVGEGT. Library construction for TCR beta used iRepertoire HTBI primers and Arm-PCR of CDR3 regions. TCRdb re-called the multiplex PCR reads with MiXCR, one entry per CDR3 protein. The table lists 350,000 to 500,000 distinct CDR3 sequences, about 15% of them singletons. This same sample was also taken into another study, of T cells in Graves' hyperthyroidism and ophthalmopathy.

The sample was peripheral blood mononuclear cells (PBMCs), taken at new diagnosis, from a patient treated with antithyroid drugs. The TCR sequence derives from a woman aged 18 to 35 with Graves disease. V and J are TRBV6-2 or TRBV6-3 and TRBJ1-1; D might be TRBD1 (6 bases). The CDR3 reads CASSEEGRGTEAFF. CDR3 DNA sequence: TGTGCCAGCAGTGAAGAGGGCAGGGGCACTGAAGCTTTCTTT.